The 30 T cell receptor beta chains below were found in one sample sequenced in a study of cytomegalovirus exposure and HLA in healthy donors. It was with 60 Vbeta and 13 Jbeta primers that the PCR ran. Repertoires were generated with immunoSEQ multiplex PCR, while TCRdb's copy carries only in-frame clones and drops some. The sample contains approximately 100,000 clones, roughly two thirds of which appear only once. The specimen was PBMCs. The receptors shown here come from a female donor in good health and CMV-seronegative.

The chain couples TRBV10-3 to TRBJ1-1; a weak D match, TRBD1 (6 bases). The V end was cut by 3 bases, the J end by 3 bases, with 11 bases between. CDR3 length equals 14 residues. Germline V gene lookup returns CDR1 ENHRY and CDR2 SYGVKD. The CDR3 here is CAISEDRTYTEAFF. The DNA for the CDR3 is TGTGCCATCAGTGAAGACAGGACCTACACTGAAGCTTTCTTT.

The chain links TRBV7-2 to TRBJ1-2; possibly TRBD1 for D (5 bases). CDR1 and CDR2 from the germline V gene are SGHTA and FQGNSA. This CDR3 is 14 amino acids long. The V and J ends lost 1 base and 8 bases respectively, with 14 bases between them. CDR3 sequence reads: CASSLGGGGAGYTF. CDR3 coding DNA: TGTGCCAGCAGCTTAGGCGGGGGAGGCGCAGGCTACACCTTC.

The chain couples TRBV6-1 to TRBJ1-1; 8 bases line up with TRBD1. V lost 1 base and J lost 10; bases outside the gene matches: 8. The CDR3 is made up of 14 amino acids. Per the germline V gene, CDR1 is MNHNS and CDR2 is SASEGT. The CDR3 sequence: CASSEGWTGRGAFF. The CDR3 region has the DNA TGTGCCAGCAGTGAAGGGTGGACAGGGCGAGGAGCTTTCTTT.

This rearrangement joins TRBV4-1 to TRBJ1-5; D is perhaps TRBD1 (5 bases). V shed 0 bases and J shed 6 bases, with 12 bases lying between them. Looked up from germline, CDR1 is MGHRA and CDR2 is YSYEKL. The CDR3 has 15 amino acids. In DNA form, the CDR3 reads TGCGCCAGCAGCCAAGAGGAAGGGGCAGCTCAGCCCCAGCATTTT. Its translation: CASSQEEGAAQPQHF.

The V gene is TRBV11-2, the J gene TRBJ2-1; maybe TRBD2 (7 bases). Trimming took off 1 base at V and 4 bases at J, with 14 bases between the two ends. This CDR3 is built from 16 residues. Germline V gives CDR1 SGHAT, CDR2 FQNNGV. CDR3 DNA: TGTGCCAGCAGCTTAGTTGGGGGAGGGGGATACAATGAGCAGTTCTTC. Translated, it gives CASSLVGGGGYNEQFF.

The chain employs TRBV6-5 and TRBJ1-2, with 7 bases aligning to TRBD1. Trimming cost V 0 bases and J 4 bases; bases outside gene matches: 8. The germline gives CDR1 MNHEY, CDR2 SVGAGI. The CDR3 is 16 amino acids. The CDR3 is CASSYSRQGPSYGYTF. The CDR3 region has the DNA TGTGCCAGCAGTTACTCCCGACAGGGCCCCTCCTATGGCTACACCTTC.

The J gene is TRBJ2-7, the V gene TRBV27, with D possibly matching TRBD2 (5 bases). The CDR3 is made up of 13 amino acids. Per germline, CDR1 MNHEY and CDR2 SMNVEV (reference sequence). V lost 0 bases to trimming and J lost 4 bases, with 7 bases between them. This CDR3 is CASSLSGSYEQYF. CDR3 nucleotides: TGTGCCAGCAGTTTATCGGGGAGTTACGAGCAGTACTTC.

There are a few counts of this clone. This rearrangement joins TRBV19 to TRBJ1-1; D ambiguous. Germline CDR1 and CDR2: LNHDA and SQIVND (reference sequence). The CDR3 length is 16 residues. The ends were cut back, 7 bases at V and 1 base at J, with 19 bases in the middle. The CDR3: CASIKSAYRQNTEAFF. CDR3 sequence (DNA): TGTGCCAGTATCAAGTCAGCTTATCGACAGAACACTGAAGCTTTCTTT.

V and J are TRBV10-3 and TRBJ2-1; 14 nucleotides match TRBD2. J was trimmed by 5 bases and V by 8 bases; bases with no gene match: 2. Germline loops: CDR1 ENHRY, CDR2 SYGVKD. This CDR3 spans 14 amino acids. The CDR3 here is CAIGGLAGDNEQFF. CDR3 coding DNA: TGTGCCATCGGGGGACTAGCGGGAGACAATGAGCAGTTCTTC.

The chain joins TRBV28 to TRBJ2-7, with D possibly being TRBD1 (6 bases). V was shortened by 5 bases and J by 0 bases, with 8 bases between the two germline ends. Germline-derived CDR1 and CDR2 are MDHEN and SYDVKM. The CDR3 sequence is 13 residues long. DNA of the CDR3: TGTGCCAGCAGTAGGGGGAGCTCCTACGAGCAGTACTTC. It encodes CASSRGSSYEQYF.

The chain couples TRBV30 to TRBJ1-2; D is possibly TRBD1 (6 bases). V was cut by 6 bases and J by 8 bases, with 19 bases left in between. Germline assignment: CDR1 GTSNPN and CDR2 SVGIG (reference sequence). The length of the CDR3 is 13 residues. Here the CDR3 reads CACTNTGLDGYTF. The CDR3 DNA is TGTGCCTGCACCAACACAGGGCTCGACGGCTACACCTTC.

V and J are TRBV4-3 and TRBJ1-1; a possible D gene is TRBD1 (5 bases). The CDR3 is 16 residues long. CDR1 and CDR2 from the germline V gene are LGHNA and YSLEER. Trimming cost V 1 base and J 4 bases, with 16 bases left between them. The CDR3: CASSQGGGYPGTEAFF. In nucleotides, the CDR3 is TGCGCCAGCAGCCAAGGGGGGGGATACCCAGGCACTGAAGCTTTCTTT.

The gene calls are TRBV6-1 and TRBJ2-1; D may be TRBD2 (6 bases). The V end was cut by 2 bases, the J end by 0 bases, with 17 bases between. The CDR3 length is 18 residues. The germline gives CDR1 MNHNS, CDR2 SASEGT. The CDR3 sequence: CASSERGRGASSYNEQFF. In DNA form, the CDR3 reads TGTGCCAGCAGTGAACGAGGGCGCGGGGCCAGCTCCTACAATGAGCAGTTCTTC.

This chain connects TRBV7-2 to TRBJ2-3; D call uncertain. There are 15 residues in the CDR3. Germline V lookup: CDR1 SGHTA, CDR2 FQGNSA. The V end was cut by 2 bases, the J end by 1 base, with 10 bases between. This CDR3 is CASSLRPRGTDTQYF. For the CDR3, the DNA is TGTGCCAGCAGCTTAAGGCCTAGAGGCACAGATACGCAGTATTTT.

This clone appeared a few times. The gene calls are TRBV5-1 and TRBJ1-1, with D maybe TRBD1 (5 bases). Between the trimmed V and J ends, which lost 0 bases and 2 bases, there was a span of 14 bases. The CDR3 runs to 16 residues. CDR1 is SGHRS, CDR2 YFSETQ, per germline. The CDR3 nucleotides are TGCGCCAGCAGCTTGGTGTGGTCCAGGGCCAACACTGAAGCTTTCTTT. Its translation: CASSLVWSRANTEAFF.

The CDR3 sequence: CASSSRTGDLNTEAFF. The CDR3 coding sequence is TGTGCCAGCTCGTCACGTACAGGGGATTTGAACACTGAAGCTTTCTTT. V and J are TRBV18 and TRBJ1-1, with 7 nucleotides matching TRBD1. V trimming: 6 bases; J trimming: 0 bases; junction bases outside the gene matches: 10. The length of the CDR3 is 16 residues. The germline gives CDR1 KGHSH, CDR2 LQKENI.

This chain's CDR3 is CASSQLSASKTGSYEQYF. CDR3 nucleotide sequence: TGTGCCAGCAGCCAACTATCGGCCTCAAAAACCGGCTCCTACGAGCAGTACTTC. This chain links TRBV11-3 with TRBJ2-7; D gene ambiguous. CDR1 SGHNT and CDR2 YENEEA come from the germline V gene. V was pared by 5 bases and J by 0 bases, with 23 bases between. The CDR3 sequence is 18 residues long.

The gene calls are TRBV7-9 and TRBJ1-1; 9 positions match TRBD1. The V gene's germline CDR1 is SEHNR and CDR2 FQNEAQ (reference sequence). This CDR3 spans 15 amino acids. The trim removed 5 bases at V and 1 base at J, leaving 5 bases unmatched. CDR3 sequence: CASSPWDRANTEAFF. CDR3 nucleotide sequence: TGTGCCAGCAGCCCGTGGGACAGGGCGAACACTGAAGCTTTCTTT. The whole variable domain, remainder taken from reference TRBV7-9 and TRBJ1-1, is DTGVSQNPRHKITKRGQNVTFRCDPISEHNRLYWYRQTLGQGPEFLTYFQNEAQLEKSRLLSDRFSAERPKGSFSTLEIQRTEQGDSAMYLCASSPWDRANTEAFFGQGTRLTVV.

In regard to this clone: This same CDR3 is encoded by further DNA sequences in the sample. The chain has TRBV7-9 and TRBJ1-2; D call uncertain. Trimming pared 5 bases from V and 4 bases from J, leaving 11 bases between. The CDR3 has 13 residues. In germline, CDR1 is SEHNR, CDR2 FQNEAQ (reference sequence). The CDR3 nucleotides read TGTGCCAGCAGCCCTCGGGGAGGCTATGGCTACACCTTC. Its protein is CASSPRGGYGYTF.

This clone appeared a few times. The chain recombines TRBV5-6 with TRBJ2-6; tentatively, D is TRBD2 (5 bases). Trimming left V 4 bases short and J 0 bases short, with 14 bases between. The V gene's germline CDR1 is SGHDT and CDR2 YYEEEE. The CDR3 sequence is 17 residues long. The CDR3 here is CASSPPRVSSGANVLTF. In nucleotides, the CDR3 is TGTGCCAGCAGCCCGCCGAGGGTTAGCTCTGGGGCCAACGTCCTGACTTTC.

The rearrangement joins TRBV6-5 to TRBJ2-2, with 14 bases fitting TRBD2. Per the germline V gene, CDR1 is MNHEY and CDR2 is SVGAGI. The V gene end was trimmed by 2 bases and the J gene end by 10 bases; junction bases not matched to a gene: 6. The length of the CDR3 is 16 residues. Written as DNA, the CDR3 is TGTGCCAGCAGTTACCCGGGACTAGCGGGAGAACAGGAGCTGTTTTTT. Translation: CASSYPGLAGEQELFF.

The chain combines TRBV28 with TRBJ1-2, with D unclear. Trimming took 11 bases from V and 9 from J, leaving 19 bases between them. Germline V gene data show CDR1 as MDHEN and CDR2 as SYDVKM. The CDR3 has 12 residues. The CDR3 DNA follows: TGTGCCCTGGACGTGGAGGGCTCACGCTACACCTTC. This gives the protein CALDVEGSRYTF.

The rearrangement links TRBV25-1 to TRBJ1-4; D call uncertain. The CDR3 spans 15 residues. CDR1 MGHDK and CDR2 SYGVNS come from the germline V gene. Trimming removed 2 bases from V and 7 bases from J, with 14 bases in between. The CDR3 sequence: CASSEPREVGEKLFF. CDR3 in DNA: TGTGCCAGCAGTGAACCAAGGGAGGTTGGTGAAAAACTGTTTTTT.

The chain recombines TRBV29-1 with TRBJ2-7; 12 bases are a match to TRBD2. This CDR3 has 14 amino acids. J lost 5 bases, V lost 4 bases, and 6 bases had no gene match. Germline values: CDR1 SQVTM, CDR2 ANQGSEA. The CDR3 nucleotides read TGCAGCGTTGGACTAGCGGGAGTTCGTGACGAGCAGTACTTC. It encodes CSVGLAGVRDEQYF.

V gene TRBV6-5 combines with J gene TRBJ1-1, with D uncertain. V lost 6 bases and J lost 2, with 7 bases in between. CDR1 is MNHEY and CDR2 is SVGAGI in the germline V gene. The CDR3 runs 12 residues. In DNA form, the CDR3 reads TGTGCCAGCAGGGAGCCAAACACTGAAGCTTTCTTT. Its protein product is CASREPNTEAFF.

The J gene is TRBJ2-7, the V gene TRBV25-1; D is unresolved. Germline assignment: CDR1 MGHDK and CDR2 SYGVNS. CDR3 length equals 14 residues. Trimming cost V 2 bases and J 0 bases, with 8 bases left between them. The CDR3 is CASSEGQLSYEQYF. The CDR3 DNA reads as TGTGCCAGCAGTGAAGGGCAGCTCTCCTACGAGCAGTACTTC.

This clone was picked up a small number of times. The chain links TRBV20-1 to TRBJ2-1; tentatively, D is TRBD2 (5 bases). The CDR3 has 11 residues. Germline assignment: CDR1 DFQATT and CDR2 SNEGSKA (reference sequence). Trimming left V 3 bases short and J 9 bases short, with 9 bases between. The CDR3 coding sequence is TGCAGTGCTAGCCTAGCTGGTGAGCAGTTCTTC. As protein: CSASLAGEQFF.

This clone appeared a single time. The V call is TRBV7-6, the J call TRBJ2-2; D is unresolved. V shed 5 bases and J shed 6 bases, with 10 bases lying between them. The CDR3 consists of 13 residues. CDR1 and CDR2 (germline): SGHVS, FNYEAQ. The CDR3 loop is CASSATNPGELFF. CDR3 nucleotide sequence: TGTGCCAGCAGCGCAACTAATCCCGGGGAGCTGTTTTTT. Together with reference TRBV7-6 and TRBJ2-2, the CDR3 gives the full variable domain: GAGVSQSPRYKVTKRGQDVALRCDPISGHVSLYWYRQALGQGPEFLTYFNYEAQQDKSGLPNDRFSAERPEGSISTLTIQRTEQRDSAMYRCASSATNPGELFFGEGSRLTVL.

This clone was detected a few times. V is TRBV27 and J is TRBJ2-2; tentative D call: TRBD2 (6 bases). V was trimmed by 5 bases and J by 1 base, leaving 11 bases between them. This CDR3 is 15 amino acids long. The germline gives CDR1 MNHEY, CDR2 SMNVEV (reference sequence). CDR3 sequence reads: CASSNLGGNTGELFF. CDR3 DNA sequence: TGTGCCAGCAGTAACCTGGGGGGGAACACCGGGGAGCTGTTTTTT.

This sequence joins TRBV19 and TRBJ2-7; 12 bases line up with TRBD1. V was clipped by 2 bases and J by 2 bases; unmatched bases: 7. CDR3 length: 17 amino acids. The germline CDR1 and CDR2 sequences are LNHDA and SQIVND (reference sequence). The CDR3 DNA sequence: TGTGCCAGTAGTATATCTCCGGGACAGGGGGCTACCTACGAGCAGTACTTC. Its translation is CASSISPGQGATYEQYF.